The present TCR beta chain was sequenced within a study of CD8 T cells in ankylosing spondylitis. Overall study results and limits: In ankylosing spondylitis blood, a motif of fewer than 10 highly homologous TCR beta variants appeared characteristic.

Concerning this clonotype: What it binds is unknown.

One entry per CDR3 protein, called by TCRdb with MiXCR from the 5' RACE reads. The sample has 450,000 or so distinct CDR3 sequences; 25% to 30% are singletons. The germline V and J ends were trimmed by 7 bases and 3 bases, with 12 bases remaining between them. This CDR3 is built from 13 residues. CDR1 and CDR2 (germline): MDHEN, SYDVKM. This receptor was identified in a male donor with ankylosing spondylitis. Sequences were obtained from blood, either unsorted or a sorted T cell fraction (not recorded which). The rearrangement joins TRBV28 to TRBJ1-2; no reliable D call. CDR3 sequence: CASTSGRDYGYTF. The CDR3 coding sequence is TGTGCCAGCACCTCGGGGAGGGACTATGGCTACACCTTC.